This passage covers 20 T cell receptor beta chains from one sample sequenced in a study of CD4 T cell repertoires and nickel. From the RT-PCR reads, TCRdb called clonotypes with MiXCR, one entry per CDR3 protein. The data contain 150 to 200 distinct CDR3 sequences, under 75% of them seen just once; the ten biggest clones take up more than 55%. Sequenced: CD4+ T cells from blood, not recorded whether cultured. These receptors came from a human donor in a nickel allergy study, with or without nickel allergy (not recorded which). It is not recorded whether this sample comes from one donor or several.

The CDR3 bases are TGTGCCAGCAGCGGGGACACAGATACGCAGTATTTT. Protein: CASSGDTDTQYF. The rearrangement uses TRBV9 and TRBJ2-3; no clear D gene. This CDR3 has 12 amino acids. V was clipped by 3 bases and J by 2 bases, with 4 bases between them. Germline CDR1 SGDLS, CDR2 YYNGEE.

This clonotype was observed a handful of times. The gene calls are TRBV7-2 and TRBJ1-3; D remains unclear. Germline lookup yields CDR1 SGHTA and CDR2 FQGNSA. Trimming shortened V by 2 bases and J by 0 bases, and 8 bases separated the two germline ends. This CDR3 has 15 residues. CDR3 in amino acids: CASSLNPGSGNTIYF. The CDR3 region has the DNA TGTGCCAGCAGCTTAAACCCGGGCTCTGGAAACACCATATATTTT. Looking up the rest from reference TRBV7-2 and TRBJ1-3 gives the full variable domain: GAGVSQSPSNKVTEKGKDVELRCDPISGHTALYWYRQSLGQGLEFLIYFQGNSAPDKSGLPSDRFSAERTGGSVSTLTIQRTQQEDSAVYLCASSLNPGSGNTIYFGEGSWLTVV.

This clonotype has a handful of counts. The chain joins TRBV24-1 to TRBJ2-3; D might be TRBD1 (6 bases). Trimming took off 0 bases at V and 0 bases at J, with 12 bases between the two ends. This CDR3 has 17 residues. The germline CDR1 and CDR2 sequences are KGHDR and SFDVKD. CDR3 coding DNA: TGTGCCACCAGTGATTTGCAGGGGAAACCTAGCACAGATACGCAGTATTTT. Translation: CATSDLQGKPSTDTQYF.

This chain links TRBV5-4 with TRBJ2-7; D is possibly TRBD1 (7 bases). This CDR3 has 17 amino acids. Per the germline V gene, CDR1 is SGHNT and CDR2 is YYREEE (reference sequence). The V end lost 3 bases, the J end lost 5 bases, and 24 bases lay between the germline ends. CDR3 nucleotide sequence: TGTGCCAGCAGCTCCGATTTGCGCGGGACAGTCTTCAACGAGCAGTACTTC. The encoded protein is CASSSDLRGTVFNEQYF. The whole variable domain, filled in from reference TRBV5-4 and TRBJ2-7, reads ETGVTQSPTHLIKTRGQQVTLRCSSQSGHNTVSWYQQALGQGPQFIFQYYREEENGRGNFPPRFSGLQFPNYSSELNVNALELDDSALYLCASSSDLRGTVFNEQYFGPGTRLTVT.

The CDR3 sequence: CASSSQQGEKLFF. Here the CDR3 DNA reads TGTGCCAGCAGTTCTCAACAGGGGGAAAAACTGTTTTTT. This chain uses TRBV12-3 or TRBV12-4 with TRBJ1-4; 7 bases map to TRBD1. The length of the CDR3 is 13 residues. With 4 bases clipped from V and 8 bases from J, the junction kept 4 bases outside the gene matches.

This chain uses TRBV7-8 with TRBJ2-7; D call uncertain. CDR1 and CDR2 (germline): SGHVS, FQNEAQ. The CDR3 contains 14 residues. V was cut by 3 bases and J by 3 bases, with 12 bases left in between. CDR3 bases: TGTGCCAGCAGCTTTAGAAGGAACAGCTACGAGCAGTACTTC. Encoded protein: CASSFRRNSYEQYF.

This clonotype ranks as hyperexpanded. CDR3 sequence (DNA): TGTGCCAGCAGCCGAACAGGGGACCGGGCCGGGGAGCTGTTTTTT. Protein sequence: CASSRTGDRAGELFF. The genes are TRBV3-1 and TRBJ2-2; 7 nucleotides agree with TRBD1. Germline V CDR1 and CDR2: LGHDT, YNNKEL (reference sequence). The CDR3 is 15 amino acids. Germline trimming cut 4 bases from V and 6 bases from J; bases unmatched to any gene: 8.

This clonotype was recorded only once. CDR3 in DNA: TGTGCCAGCAGCCCTGGACAGGCGTCTAACTATGGCTACACCTTC. Protein sequence: CASSPGQASNYGYTF. This chain uses TRBV12-3 or TRBV12-4 with TRBJ1-2, with TRBD1 identical over 7 bases. This CDR3 spans 15 amino acids. The V gene end was trimmed by 6 bases and the J gene end by 0 bases; junction bases not matched to a gene: 7.

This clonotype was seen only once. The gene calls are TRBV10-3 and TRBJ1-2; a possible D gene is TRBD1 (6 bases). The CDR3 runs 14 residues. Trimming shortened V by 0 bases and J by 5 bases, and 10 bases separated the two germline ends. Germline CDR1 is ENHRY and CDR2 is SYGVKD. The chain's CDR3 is CAISESQGKYGYTF. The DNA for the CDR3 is TGTGCCATCAGTGAGTCACAGGGTAAATATGGCTACACCTTC.

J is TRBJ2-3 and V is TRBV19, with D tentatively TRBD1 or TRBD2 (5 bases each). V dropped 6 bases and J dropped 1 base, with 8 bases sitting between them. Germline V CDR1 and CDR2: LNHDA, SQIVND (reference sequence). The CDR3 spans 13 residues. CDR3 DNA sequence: TGTGCCAGTAGCGGGACGGGCACAGATACGCAGTATTTT. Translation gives CASSGTGTDTQYF.

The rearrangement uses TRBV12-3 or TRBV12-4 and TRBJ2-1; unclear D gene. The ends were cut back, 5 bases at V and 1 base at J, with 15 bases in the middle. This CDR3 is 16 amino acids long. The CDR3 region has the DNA TGTGCCAGCAGTACCGGGCGAACCGGGTCCTACAATGAGCAGTTCTTC. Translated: CASSTGRTGSYNEQFF.

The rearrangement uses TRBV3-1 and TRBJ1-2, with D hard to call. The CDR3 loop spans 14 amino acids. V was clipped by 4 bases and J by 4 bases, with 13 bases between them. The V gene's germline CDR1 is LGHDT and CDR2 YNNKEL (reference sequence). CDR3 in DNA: TGTGCCAGCAGCCCGGGGTGGGCGGGCTATGGCTACACCTTC. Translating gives CASSPGWAGYGYTF.

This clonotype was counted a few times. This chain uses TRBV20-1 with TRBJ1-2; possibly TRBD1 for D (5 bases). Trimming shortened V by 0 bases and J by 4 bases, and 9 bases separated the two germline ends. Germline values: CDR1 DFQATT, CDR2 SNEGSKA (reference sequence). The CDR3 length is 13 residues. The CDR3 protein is CSAREAQGYGYTF. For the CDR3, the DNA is TGCAGTGCTAGAGAGGCCCAGGGCTATGGCTACACCTTC.

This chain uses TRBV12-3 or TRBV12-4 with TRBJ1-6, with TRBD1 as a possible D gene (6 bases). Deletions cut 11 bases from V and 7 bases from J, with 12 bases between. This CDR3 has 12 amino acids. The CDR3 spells CAVGGRNSPLHF. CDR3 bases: TGTGCCGTGGGGGGCAGGAATTCACCCCTCCACTTT.

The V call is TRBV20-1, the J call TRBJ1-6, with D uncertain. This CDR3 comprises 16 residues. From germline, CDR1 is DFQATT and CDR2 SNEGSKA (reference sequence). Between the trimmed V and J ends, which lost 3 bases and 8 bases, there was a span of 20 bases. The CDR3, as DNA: TGCAGTGCTAGGTCGGCGGGCGCCGCAACCCATTCACCCCTCCACTTT. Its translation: CSARSAGAATHSPLHF.

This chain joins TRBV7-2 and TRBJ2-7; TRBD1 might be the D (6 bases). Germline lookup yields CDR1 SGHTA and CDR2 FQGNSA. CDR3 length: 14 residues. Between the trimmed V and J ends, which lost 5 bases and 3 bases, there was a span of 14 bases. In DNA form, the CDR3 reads TGTGCCAGCAGCAATAACAGGGTGGGCTACGAGCAGTACTTC. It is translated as CASSNNRVGYEQYF.

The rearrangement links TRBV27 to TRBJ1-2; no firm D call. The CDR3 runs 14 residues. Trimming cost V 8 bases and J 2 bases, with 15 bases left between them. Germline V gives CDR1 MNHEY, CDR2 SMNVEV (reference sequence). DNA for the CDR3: TGTGCCAGCTCCCCCAACGGGGTAAACTATGGCTACACCTTC. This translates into CASSPNGVNYGYTF.

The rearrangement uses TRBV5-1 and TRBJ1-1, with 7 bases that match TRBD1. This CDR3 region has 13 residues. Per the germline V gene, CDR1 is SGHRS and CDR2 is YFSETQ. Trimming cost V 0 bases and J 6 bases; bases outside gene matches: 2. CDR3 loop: CASSLEGASEAFF. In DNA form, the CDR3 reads TGCGCCAGCAGCTTGGAGGGGGCCTCTGAAGCTTTCTTT.

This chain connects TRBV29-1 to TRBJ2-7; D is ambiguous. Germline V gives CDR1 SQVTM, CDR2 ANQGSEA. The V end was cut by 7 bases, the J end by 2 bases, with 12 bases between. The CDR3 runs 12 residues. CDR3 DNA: TGCAGCGCTCTAAAACCCCCCTACGAGCAGTACTTC. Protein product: CSALKPPYEQYF.

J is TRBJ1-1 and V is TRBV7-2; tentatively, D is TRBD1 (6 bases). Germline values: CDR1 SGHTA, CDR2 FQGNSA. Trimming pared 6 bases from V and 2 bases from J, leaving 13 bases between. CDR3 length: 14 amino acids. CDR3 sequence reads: CASSRDILNTEAFF. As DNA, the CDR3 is TGTGCCAGCAGTCGGGACATCCTAAACACTGAAGCTTTCTTT.